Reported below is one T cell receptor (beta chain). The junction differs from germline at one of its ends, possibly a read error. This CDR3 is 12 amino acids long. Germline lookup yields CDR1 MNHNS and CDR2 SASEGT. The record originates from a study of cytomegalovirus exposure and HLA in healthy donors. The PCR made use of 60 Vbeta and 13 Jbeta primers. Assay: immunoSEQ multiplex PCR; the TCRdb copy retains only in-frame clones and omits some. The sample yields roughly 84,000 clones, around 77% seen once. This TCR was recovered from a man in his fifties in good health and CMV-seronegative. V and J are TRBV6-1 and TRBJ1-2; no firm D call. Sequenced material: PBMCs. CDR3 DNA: TGTGCCAGCAGTGAAGGGGCCACCACGGGATTTTTC. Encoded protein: CASSEGATTGFF.